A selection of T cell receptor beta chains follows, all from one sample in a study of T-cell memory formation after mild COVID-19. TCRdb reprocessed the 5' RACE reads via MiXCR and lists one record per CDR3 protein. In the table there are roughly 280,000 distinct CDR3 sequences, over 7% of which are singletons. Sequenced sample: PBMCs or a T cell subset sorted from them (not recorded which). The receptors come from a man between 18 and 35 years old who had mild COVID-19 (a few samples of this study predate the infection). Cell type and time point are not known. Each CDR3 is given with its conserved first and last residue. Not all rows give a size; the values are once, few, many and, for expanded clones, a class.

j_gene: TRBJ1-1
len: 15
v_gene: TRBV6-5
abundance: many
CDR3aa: CASSFGDTGITEAFF

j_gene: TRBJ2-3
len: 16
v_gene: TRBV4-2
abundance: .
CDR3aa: CASSQASGGAPDTQYF

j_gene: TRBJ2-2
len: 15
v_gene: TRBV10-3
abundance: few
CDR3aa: CAISDQASGLGELFF

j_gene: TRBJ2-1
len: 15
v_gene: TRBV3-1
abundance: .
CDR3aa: CASSRDRSSYNEQFF

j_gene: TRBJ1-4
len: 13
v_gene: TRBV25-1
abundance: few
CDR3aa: CASSGRINEKLFF

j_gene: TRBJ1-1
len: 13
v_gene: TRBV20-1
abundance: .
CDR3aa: CSARDIANNEAFF

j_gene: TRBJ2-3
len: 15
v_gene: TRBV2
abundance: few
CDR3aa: CASSSQGFSTDTQYF

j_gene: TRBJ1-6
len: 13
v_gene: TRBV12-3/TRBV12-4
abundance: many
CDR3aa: CASGGSVNSPLHF

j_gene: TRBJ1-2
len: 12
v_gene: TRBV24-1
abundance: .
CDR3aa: CATADRNYGYTF

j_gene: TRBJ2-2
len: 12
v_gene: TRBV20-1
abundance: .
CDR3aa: CSAREGTGELFF

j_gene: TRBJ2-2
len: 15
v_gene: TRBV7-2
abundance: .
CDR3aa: CAAGKAGSNTGELFF

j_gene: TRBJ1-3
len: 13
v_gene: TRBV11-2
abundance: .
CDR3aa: CASSSDAGNTIYF

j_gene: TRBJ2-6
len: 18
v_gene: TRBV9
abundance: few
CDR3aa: CASSVAWAHPAGANVLTF

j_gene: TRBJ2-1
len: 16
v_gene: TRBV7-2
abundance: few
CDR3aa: CASFSRAVPLYNEQFF

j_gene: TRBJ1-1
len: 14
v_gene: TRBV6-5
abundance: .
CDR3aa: CASSYSWRGTEAFF

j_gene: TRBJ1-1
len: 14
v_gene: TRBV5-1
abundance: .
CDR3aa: CASGGGGGNTEAFF

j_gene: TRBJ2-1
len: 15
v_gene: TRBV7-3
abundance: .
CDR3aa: CASSEGRGVGNEQFF

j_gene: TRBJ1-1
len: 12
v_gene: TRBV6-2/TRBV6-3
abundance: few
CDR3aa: CASSYRGAEAFF

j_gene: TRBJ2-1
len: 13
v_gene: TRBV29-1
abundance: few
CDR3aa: CSVVGGRLNEQFF

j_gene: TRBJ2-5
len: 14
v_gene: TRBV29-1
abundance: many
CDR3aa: CSVELGGIGETQYF

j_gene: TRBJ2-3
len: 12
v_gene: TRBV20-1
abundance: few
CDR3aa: CSASLFTDTQYF

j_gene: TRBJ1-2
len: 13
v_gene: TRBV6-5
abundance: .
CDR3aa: CASKGLTWVGYTF

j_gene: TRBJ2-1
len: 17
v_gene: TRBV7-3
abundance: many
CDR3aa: CASSLIGGAGRDNEQFF

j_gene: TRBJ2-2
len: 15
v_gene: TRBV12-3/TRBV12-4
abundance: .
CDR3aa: CASSLRLARDGELFF

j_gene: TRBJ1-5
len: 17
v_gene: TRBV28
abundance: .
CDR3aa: CASSSRRQGYSNQPQHF

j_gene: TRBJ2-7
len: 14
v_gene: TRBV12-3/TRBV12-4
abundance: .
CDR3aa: CASSPPGPVHEQYF

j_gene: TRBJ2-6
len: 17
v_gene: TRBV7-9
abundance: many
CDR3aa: CASRRAAGRSGANVLTF

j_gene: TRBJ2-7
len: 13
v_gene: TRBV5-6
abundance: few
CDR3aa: CASSLGTVREQYF

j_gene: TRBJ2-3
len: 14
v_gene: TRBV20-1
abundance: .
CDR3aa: CSAPAVGGADTQYF

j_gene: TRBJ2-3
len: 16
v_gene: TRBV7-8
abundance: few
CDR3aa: CASSLVRLANTDTQYF

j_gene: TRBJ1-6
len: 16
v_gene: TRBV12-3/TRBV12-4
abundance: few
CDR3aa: CASSAPPGGENSPLHF

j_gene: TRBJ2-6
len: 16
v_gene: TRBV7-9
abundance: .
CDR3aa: CASSQRRVSGANVLTF

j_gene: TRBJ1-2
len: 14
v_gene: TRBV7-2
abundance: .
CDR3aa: CASSLEPGGRGYTF

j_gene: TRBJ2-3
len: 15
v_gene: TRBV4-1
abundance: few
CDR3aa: CASSLISGGPDTQYF

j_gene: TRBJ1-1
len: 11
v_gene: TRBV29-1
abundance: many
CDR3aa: CTGLRNTEAFF

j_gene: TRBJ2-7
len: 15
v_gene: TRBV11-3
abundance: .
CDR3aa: CASSLSGSDGYEQYF

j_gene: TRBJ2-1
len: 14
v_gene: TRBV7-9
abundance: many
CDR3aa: CASSLGSAYNEQFF

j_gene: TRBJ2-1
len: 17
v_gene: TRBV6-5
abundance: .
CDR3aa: CASSQRLAGSSYNEQFF

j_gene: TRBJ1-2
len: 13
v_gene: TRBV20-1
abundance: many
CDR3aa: CSARSGGLEGYTF

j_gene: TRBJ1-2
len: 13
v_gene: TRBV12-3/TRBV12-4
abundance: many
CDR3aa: CASNPGQNYGYTF

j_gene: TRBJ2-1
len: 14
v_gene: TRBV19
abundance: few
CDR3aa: CASSAGGGYNEQFF

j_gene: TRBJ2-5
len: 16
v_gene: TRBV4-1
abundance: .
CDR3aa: CASSPVPARAQETQYF

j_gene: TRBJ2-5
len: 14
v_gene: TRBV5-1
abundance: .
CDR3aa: CASSLSSLQETQYF

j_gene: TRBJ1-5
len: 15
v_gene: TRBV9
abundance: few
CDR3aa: CASSASGGQDQPQHF

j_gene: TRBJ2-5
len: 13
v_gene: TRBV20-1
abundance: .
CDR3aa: CSAGGGIKETQYF

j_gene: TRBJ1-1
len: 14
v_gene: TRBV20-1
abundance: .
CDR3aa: CSASDRRKNTEAFF

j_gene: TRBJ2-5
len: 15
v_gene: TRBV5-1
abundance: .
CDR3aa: CASSLDERGKETQYF

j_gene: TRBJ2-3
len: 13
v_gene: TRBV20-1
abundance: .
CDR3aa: CSAPDPSTDTQYF

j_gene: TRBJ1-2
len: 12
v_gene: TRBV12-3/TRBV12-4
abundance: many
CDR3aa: CASSSRGYGYTF

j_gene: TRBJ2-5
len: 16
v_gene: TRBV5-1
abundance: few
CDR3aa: CASSSDGRGGGETQYF